The rows below give T cell receptor beta chains drawn from one sample of a study of T cell clones after liver transplantation. Only in-frame clones appear in the TCRdb table, and some are missing; sequencing was by immunoSEQ multiplex PCR. This repertoire shows 75,000 to 95,000 clones, around four fifths found once; its top ten account for around 2%. The material sequenced was CD4+ T cells from blood, taken roughly 50 months after liver transplant. These receptor sequences come from a human patient who received a liver transplant. Some T cells could come from the graft donor. The CDR3 runs from the conserved cysteine through the conserved F or W. D genes are given only for firm matches. Clone size is stated in some rows and not others, as once, few, many or a class when expanded.

J gene	V gene	D gene	clone size	CDR3 protein	CDR3 DNA
TRBJ1-4	TRBV6-5	TRBD1	-	CASSYSGQTTNEKLFF	TGTGCCAGCAGTTACTCGGGACAGACAACTAATGAAAAACTGTTTTTT
TRBJ2-7	TRBV2	-	-	CASEEQATYEQYF	TGTGCCAGCGAGGAACAGGCAACCTACGAGCAGTACTTC
TRBJ2-6	TRBV5-1	TRBD2	-	CASSDPGLAMLGGANVLTF	TGCGCCAGCAGCGACCCGGGACTAGCGATGCTCGGGGGGGCCAACGTCCTGACTTTC
TRBJ2-5	TRBV29-1	-	-	CSARTGETQYF	TGCAGCGCAAGGACCGGAGAGACCCAGTACTTC
TRBJ1-2	TRBV7-2	-	-	CASSLAYPGQDYGYTF	TGTGCCAGCAGCTTAGCTTACCCGGGACAAGACTATGGCTACACCTTC
TRBJ2-2	TRBV11-2	-	few	CASSLYSGELFF	TGTGCCAGCAGCCTCTACTCTGGGGAGCTGTTTTTT
TRBJ1-1	TRBV4-2	-	-	CASSQDLMRVQDEAFF	TGTGCCAGCAGCCAAGATCTGATGAGGGTTCAGGATGAAGCTTTCTTT
TRBJ2-2	TRBV7-2	-	-	CASSFGGTGELFF	TGTGCCAGCAGCTTTGGCGGTACCGGGGAGCTGTTTTTT
TRBJ2-3	TRBV5-4	TRBD1	-	CASSKDRGDGTDTQYF	TGTGCCAGCAGCAAGGACAGGGGTGATGGCACAGATACGCAGTATTTT
TRBJ1-1	TRBV2	-	-	CATEPTGTEAFF	TGTGCCACCGAACCGACAGGCACTGAAGCTTTCTTT
TRBJ1-6	TRBV6-6	-	-	CASSHIWDGGNSPLHF	TGTGCCAGCAGCCACATTTGGGACGGAGGGAATTCACCCCTCCACTTT
TRBJ1-3	TRBV5-1	-	-	CASSRRDGGFSGNTIYF	TGCGCCAGCAGCCGGAGGGACGGGGGATTCTCTGGAAACACCATATATTTT
TRBJ2-2	TRBV30	-	-	CAWTPEISDVLFF	TGTGCCTGGACCCCTGAAATATCCGACGTGCTGTTTTTT
TRBJ2-5	TRBV5-1	TRBD1	-	CASRDGQAWSQETQYF	TGCGCCAGCAGGGATGGACAGGCCTGGTCCCAAGAGACCCAGTACTTC
TRBJ1-2	TRBV6-5	-	-	CASSRTGSDYGYTF	TGTGCCAGCAGTCGAACAGGGAGCGACTATGGCTACACCTTC
TRBJ2-3	TRBV9	TRBD2	-	CASSAGTSGSTDTQYF	TGTGCCAGCAGCGCCGGGACTAGCGGTAGCACAGATACGCAGTATTTT
TRBJ2-5	TRBV6-6	-	once	CASSPSGGQETQYF	TGTGCCAGCAGTCCTAGTGGGGGCCAAGAGACCCAGTACTTC
TRBJ1-3	TRBV11-2	-	once	CASSLSRNTIYF	TGTGCCAGCAGCTTAAGTAGGAACACCATATATTTT
TRBJ1-2	TRBV6-5	-	-	CASSPQGEGGYTF	TGTGCCAGCAGTCCACAGGGCGAAGGGGGCTACACCTTC
TRBJ1-2	TRBV18	-	once	CASSPGRQGQGYTF	TGTGCCAGCTCACCGGGGAGGCAGGGCCAGGGCTACACCTTC
TRBJ2-4	TRBV28	TRBD2	-	CASSSLAGGPVAKNIQYF	TGTGCCAGCAGTTCACTAGCGGGAGGACCAGTAGCCAAAAACATTCAGTACTTC
TRBJ2-1	TRBV5-1	TRBD2	-	CASSFGGRNEQFF	TGCGCCAGCAGCTTCGGGGGGAGGAATGAGCAGTTCTTC
TRBJ2-5	TRBV19	-	-	CASSGTLGETQYF	TGTGCCAGTTCCGGGACACTGGGGGAGACCCAGTACTTC
TRBJ2-3	TRBV5-4	TRBD2	-	CASSFPGLAGGRAGADTQYF	TGTGCCAGCAGCTTCCCGGGACTAGCGGGAGGTAGAGCGGGGGCAGATACGCAGTATTTT
TRBJ1-2	TRBV6-1	-	once	CASSEVQQHYGYTF	TGTGCCAGCAGTGAAGTCCAACAGCACTATGGCTACACCTTC
TRBJ1-5	TRBV2	-	-	CASSPRAGNQPQHF	TGTGCCAGCAGTCCCAGGGCCGGGAATCAGCCCCAGCATTTT
TRBJ2-3	TRBV5-1	-	-	CASSLEGGDTQYF	TGCGCCAGCAGCTTGGAAGGAGGGGATACGCAGTATTTT
TRBJ2-1	TRBV7-9	TRBD2	-	CASSPRAGGNEQFF	TGTGCCAGCAGCCCCCGAGCGGGAGGCAATGAGCAGTTCTTC
TRBJ1-4	TRBV28	-	-	CASKAGSTNEKLFF	TGTGCCAGCAAAGCAGGGTCAACTAATGAAAAACTGTTTTTT
TRBJ2-1	TRBV11-2	-	-	CASSLRGSGQRNEQFF	TGTGCCAGCAGCTTACGGGGAAGCGGGCAGCGCAATGAGCAGTTCTTC
TRBJ2-2	TRBV4-2	-	-	CASSQDYGTNTGELFF	TGTGCCAGCAGCCAAGATTATGGAACCAACACCGGGGAGCTGTTTTTT
TRBJ1-4	TRBV19	TRBD1	-	CASSITRTGDVRNEKLFF	TGTGCCAGTAGTATAACCCGGACAGGGGACGTCCGGAATGAAAAACTGTTTTTT
TRBJ2-2	TRBV19	-	-	CASIRSMNTGELFF	TGTGCCAGTATTCGATCAATGAACACCGGGGAGCTGTTTTTT
TRBJ1-4	TRBV2	TRBD1	-	CASSGTGQEKLFF	TGTGCCAGCAGTGGGACAGGGCAAGAAAAACTGTTTTTT
TRBJ2-3	TRBV11-2	-	-	CASSLELRGDTQYF	TGTGCCAGCAGCTTAGAATTAAGGGGCGATACGCAGTATTTT
TRBJ1-3	TRBV5-1	-	-	CASSLQGGGSSGNTIYF	TGCGCCAGCAGCCTCCAGGGAGGAGGGTCCTCTGGAAACACCATATATTTT
TRBJ2-5	TRBV7-2	TRBD2	-	CASSIPGLAGGETQYF	TGTGCCAGCAGCATACCGGGACTAGCGGGGGGGGAGACCCAGTACTTC
TRBJ1-2	TRBV28	-	-	CASRTAYGYTF	TGTGCCAGCAGGACAGCCTATGGCTACACCTTC
TRBJ2-3	TRBV7-3	-	-	CASSLRASSTGDTQYF	TGTGCCAGCAGCCTACGGGCCTCCTCGACAGGAGATACGCAGTATTTT